This T cell receptor beta chain is drawn from a study of CD8+ T cells in alopecia areata. Study observations and caveats: Normal scalp had lower clonality than lesional scalp, with alopecia totalis/universalis lesions showing this most strongly.

This clone was seen once. No antigen is known for it. RNA was extracted and reverse transcribed into cDNA as the sequencing template. Produced via immunoSEQ multiplex PCR; TCRdb's table is partial and in-frame only. The sample consists of approximately 99,000 clones, under 65% of them appearing once. From PBMCs, CD4+ and CD8+ T cells were sorted. V lost 5 bases and J 7 bases, leaving 11 bases between the germline ends. The CDR3 has 11 residues. The germline CDR1 and CDR2 sequences are SQVTM and ANQGSEA. The rearrangement uses TRBV29-1 and TRBJ1-1; a possible D gene is TRBD1 (5 bases). The receptor was isolated from a human donor with alopecia areata. The sample taken for sequencing was NKG2D-low CD8+ T cells sorted from blood. The CDR3, as DNA: TGCAGCGTTTTAACAGGAATTGAAGCTTTCTTT. Amino acids: CSVLTGIEAFF.